The 8 T cell receptor beta chains reported below all come from one sample, sequenced in a study of vaccination and CD4 T cells after COVID-19. Treatment meaning: roughly 11-day PBMC culture with coronavirus spike peptide pools or control peptides (ViraFEST assay). Their recognized antigens are unknown. Scientists ran DNA taken from cultured CD4+ T cells through the Oncomine TCR Beta short-read assay for sequencing. TCRdb passed the PCR reads through MiXCR, listing each CDR3 protein once. The sample yields approximately 13,000 distinct CDR3 sequences, roughly 62% seen once. Sequenced: CD4+ T cells from blood, cultured in vitro. These TCRs come from a human donor who had recovered from COVID-19.

The chain recombines TRBV10-2 with TRBJ1-1; D is undetermined. Trimming pared 6 bases from V and 0 bases from J, leaving 8 bases between. Germline V lookup: CDR1 WSHSY, CDR2 SAAADI. The CDR3 spans 13 residues. CDR3 nucleotides: TGCGCCAGCAGCTCCGGGATGAACACTGAAGCTTTCTTT. This codes for CASSSGMNTEAFF.

A single count supports this clonotype. V is TRBV5-1 and J is TRBJ1-1, with D maybe TRBD1 (6 bases). V lost 4 bases and J lost 1, with 11 bases in between. CDR3 size: 14 residues. Germline loops: CDR1 SGHRS, CDR2 YFSETQ. The CDR3 sequence: CASSLGQTNTEAFF. The DNA for the CDR3 is TGCGCCAGCAGCCTGGGACAAACGAACACTGAAGCTTTCTTT.

The chain combines TRBV9 with TRBJ2-1, with a tentative D call TRBD2 (5 bases). V was clipped by 0 bases and J by 3 bases, with 10 bases between them. The V gene's germline CDR1 is SGDLS and CDR2 YYNGEE. The CDR3 consists of 15 residues. The CDR3, as DNA: TGTGCCAGCAGCGTAGAAGGACTTGGCTACAATGAGCAGTTCTTC. It yields the protein CASSVEGLGYNEQFF. Variable domain in full (rest from reference TRBV9 and TRBJ2-1): DSGVTQTPKHLITATGQRVTLRCSPRSGDLSVYWYQQSLDQGLQFLIQYYNGEERAKGNILERFSAQQFPDLHSELNLSSLELGDSALYFCASSVEGLGYNEQFFGPGTRLTVL.

The J gene is TRBJ2-1, the V gene TRBV12-3 or TRBV12-4; TRBD2 agrees at 11 bases. The CDR3 runs 17 residues. With V trimmed by 2 bases and J by 8 bases, 11 bases remained unmatched. DNA of the CDR3: TGTGCCAGCAGTTTACTGACTACTAGCGGGAGAGGCCATGAGCAGTTCTTC. This translates into CASSLLTTSGRGHEQFF.

This clonotype has a handful of counts. V and J are TRBV6-5 and TRBJ1-1; D unresolved. This CDR3 contains 13 residues. V lost 4 bases to trimming and J lost 7 bases, with 13 bases between them. Looked up from germline, CDR1 is MNHEY and CDR2 is SVGAGI. The CDR3 is CASSSLQGVEAFF. The CDR3 DNA reads as TGTGCCAGCAGTTCCCTTCAAGGAGTTGAAGCTTTCTTT.

The chain links TRBV4-1 to TRBJ1-1, with D possibly matching TRBD1 (6 bases). The CDR3 runs 17 residues. From germline, CDR1 is MGHRA and CDR2 YSYEKL. Deletions cut 1 base from V and 1 base from J, with 16 bases between. The CDR3 nucleotides are TGCGCCAGCAGCCAAGGAGGATTTGGGACAACGAACACTGAAGCTTTCTTT. This gives the protein CASSQGGFGTTNTEAFF.

Only a few counts were recorded for this clonotype. The gene calls are TRBV5-4 and TRBJ2-1; 7 positions agree with TRBD2. The germline CDR1 and CDR2 sequences are SGHNT and YYREEE (reference sequence). This CDR3 is built from 16 residues. Trimming took 4 bases from V and 4 from J; bases not matched to a gene: 11. Here the CDR3 reads CASSPLAGVSYNEQFF. CDR3 nucleotide sequence: TGTGCCAGCAGCCCCCTGGCGGGAGTTTCTTACAATGAGCAGTTCTTC.

The chain uses TRBV27 and TRBJ1-2; D gene ambiguous. Germline assignment: CDR1 MNHEY and CDR2 SMNVEV (reference sequence). Trimming pared 4 bases from V and 8 bases from J, leaving 14 bases between. The CDR3 runs to 13 residues. The CDR3 loop reads CASSSVGFWGYTF. CDR3 in DNA: TGTGCCAGCAGTTCTGTGGGGTTCTGGGGCTACACCTTC.